The rows below give T cell receptor beta chains drawn from one sample of a study of neurological immune-mediated disorders. In TCRdb, the 5' RACE reads were re-called with MiXCR into one record per CDR3 protein. Of more than 50,000 distinct CDR3 sequences listed, about 3.7% are singletons. Sequencing used PBMCs. These receptors all stem from a woman between 45 and 60 years old with multiple sclerosis. The CDR3 runs from the conserved cysteine through the conserved F or W. The order of the fields is V gene, J gene, D gene, CDR3 protein. D genes are given only for firm matches.

TRBV11-2	TRBJ1-5	TRBD1	CASSLAGGAQPQHF
TRBV20-1	TRBJ2-7	NA	CSAREDVRSYEQYF
TRBV12-3/TRBV12-4	TRBJ1-1	TRBD1	CASSLTGTGGTEAFF
TRBV2	TRBJ1-5	NA	CASSRVNQPQHF
TRBV4-2	TRBJ1-1	NA	CASSPGGEKAFF
TRBV20-1	TRBJ2-3	TRBD2	CSARDATSATDTQYF
TRBV7-9	TRBJ1-2	TRBD1	CASSSRDRNPSNYGYTF
TRBV9	TRBJ2-1	NA	CASSVDRVNYNEQFF
TRBV20-1	TRBJ2-7	NA	CSAVRDISYEQYF
TRBV7-7	TRBJ2-2	NA	CASSPTGSTGELFF
TRBV29-1	TRBJ2-1	NA	CSVVEGQFF
TRBV6-2/TRBV6-3	TRBJ1-2	NA	CASSYGPGAYNYGYTF
TRBV12-3/TRBV12-4	TRBJ1-1	NA	CASSRDTITEAFF
TRBV5-1	TRBJ2-7	NA	CASSLSPPNYEQYF
TRBV5-5	TRBJ2-5	NA	CASSFDGAQTQYF
TRBV7-3	TRBJ2-2	TRBD2	CASSPLASGRAGGELFF
TRBV4-3	TRBJ1-2	NA	CASSHYVGEDGYTF
TRBV7-6	TRBJ2-2	TRBD1	CASSLELGTGLSTGELFF
TRBV3-1	TRBJ1-1	NA	CASSQVGARTEAFF
TRBV6-1	TRBJ1-4	NA	CASSEPGIEKLFF
TRBV12-3/TRBV12-4	TRBJ2-7	TRBD2	CASSLWTSGSEEQYF
TRBV4-3	TRBJ2-3	NA	CASSQGGAGGGRPTDTQYF
TRBV9	TRBJ1-2	NA	CASSVGLGWYGYTF